This TCR beta chain was found in a study of blood T cell repertoires in COVID-19 (dated by TCRdb to the early 2020s). Notes on the research overall: Samples from collaborators originated in the United States, Italy and Spain and spanned both the acute and convalescent phases of COVID-19. Where available, HLA class I and class II types were taken from metadata supplied by the sample provider and were not determined by assay-based typing. The prospective study material was composed of cDNA or gDNA derived from T cells, B-cell-depleted T cells, or PBMCs. Samples came from the ongoing ImmuneRACE study (first 160 participants) plus 1,254 subjects from 6 global collaborators. The sample metadata nearly always contained a de-identified subject ID, COVID-19 status, age in years and sex. The dataset comprised deeply sampled blood TCRbeta repertoires from subjects exposed to, actively infected with, or recovered from COVID-19. The repertoires were released in a freely available public database intended as a resource for research on the immune response to SARS-CoV-2.

Participants in the prospective study were aged roughly 18 to 100 years, lived in 24 United States geographic areas, and enrolled through a virtual design. In the prospective study, participants were assigned to cohorts based on the clinical history participants reported in a screening survey and a study questionnaire. For ImmuneRACE Cohort 3, a participant was defined as recovered based on two consecutive negative NP/OP PCR tests, clearance by a healthcare professional, or resolution of symptoms. In the prospective study, mobile phlebotomists collected whole blood, serum and a nasopharyngeal or oropharyngeal swab from each participant. Additional blood draws and questionnaires over a roughly two-month period could optionally be provided by prospective study participants. Blood samples from the prospective study were shipped frozen or at room temperature prior to DNA extraction. Results the study describes overall, beyond this receptor: The amount of clinical and demographic metadata varied by source and participant and was provided uncurated.

The immunoSEQ Assay, a bias-controlled multiplex PCR, was used to amplify TCRbeta CDR3 regions from genomic DNA. As for the original processing: The number of nucleated cells in each sample was estimated by amplification of reference gene primers within the assay. To quantify the absolute abundance of each unique TCRbeta CDR3 rearrangement, sequence reads were collapsed and filtered. For each sample, productive Simpson clonality was calculated as the square root of Simpson's diversity index over productive rearrangements. The clones in this table, taken by TCRdb from immuneACCESS, are in-frame only. Not every clone is retained; where verified, under half of the shortfall comes from an unresolved V gene, and the cause of the rest is unknown. The V and J calls and clone size were taken over from that table, and D and trimming were inferred from the DNA. The sample data list 200,000 to 250,000 clones, and 70% to 85% of these were observed just once. The ten largest clones add up to about 3.3% of the sample.

In the case of this clone: What this receptor recognizes is not known. Qualities for individual bases were not recorded, and no much larger clone is one base off.

Material: PBMCs or T cells enriched from blood (not recorded which). The TCR was taken from an older woman who had recovered from COVID-19.

The sequenced DNA: TGTGCCACCAGTGATCAAGCGGGACTAGAGGCAAATACGCAGTATTTT. The resulting protein is CATSDQAGLEANTQYF. The V gene is TRBV24-1 and the J gene is TRBJ2-3, and 8 bases in between align with TRBD2. Germline trimming amounts to 3 bases on V and 7 bases on J, with 11 as the count of junction bases outside the gene matches. The CDR3, from cysteine to phenylalanine, totals 16 residues. CDR3 DNA only is kept here, 48 bases in frame from base 1. The germline V gene provides CDR1 KGHDR and CDR2 SFDVKD.